This T cell receptor beta chain was captured in a study of T cell responses to AZD1222 COVID-19 vaccine. General study results and limits: Vaccination with two AZD1222 doses was followed by a rise in Spike-specific TCR breadth and depth. Just six people given AZD1222 tested seropositive at baseline. Only after the peak T cell response were repertoires sampled.

This CDR3 is built from 15 residues. Germline V CDR1 and CDR2: MGHRA, YSYEKL. V lost 3 bases to trimming and J lost 9 bases; unmatched junction nucleotides: 11. Sequenced by immunoSEQ multiplex PCR; TCRdb stores in-frame clones only, minus some. This sample has 110,000 to 150,000 clones; 85% to 90% occur once, and the top ten carry roughly 1.7%. Concerning this clone itself: Its antigen is still unknown.

This sequence was found in an adult in good health. The sequenced sample was peripheral blood, obtained on day 0 of AZD1222 vaccination. The chain is built from TRBV4-1 and TRBJ2-1, with TRBD2 identical over 7 bases. In DNA, the CDR3 is TGCGCCAGCAGCCACGGACTAGAGGGGATGGGTGAGCAGTTCTTC. Translated, it gives CASSHGLEGMGEQFF.